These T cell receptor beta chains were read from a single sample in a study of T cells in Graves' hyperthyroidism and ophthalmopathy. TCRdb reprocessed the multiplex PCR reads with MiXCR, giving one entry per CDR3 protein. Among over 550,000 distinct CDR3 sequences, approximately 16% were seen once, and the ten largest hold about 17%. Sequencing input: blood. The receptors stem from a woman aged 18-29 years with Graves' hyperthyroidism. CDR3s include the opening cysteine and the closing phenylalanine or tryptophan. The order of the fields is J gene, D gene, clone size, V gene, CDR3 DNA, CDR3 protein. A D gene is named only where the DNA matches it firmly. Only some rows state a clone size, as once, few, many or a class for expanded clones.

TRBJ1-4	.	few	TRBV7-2	TGTGCCAGCAAGGGGGGTAGGGGGGAAGAAAAACTGTTTTTT	CASKGGRGEEKLFF
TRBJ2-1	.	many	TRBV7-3	TGTGCCAGCAGCTTAAGCTTAGCGGTCTCCTACAATGAGCAGTTCTTC	CASSLSLAVSYNEQFF
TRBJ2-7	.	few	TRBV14	TGTGCCAGCAGCCAAGGGCTACAGGCCTCCTACGAGCAGTACTTC	CASSQGLQASYEQYF
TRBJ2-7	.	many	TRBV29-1	TGCAGCGTTGTACTGGGTGAAAGCTCCTACGAGCAGTACTTC	CSVVLGESSYEQYF
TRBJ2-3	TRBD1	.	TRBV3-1	TGTGCCAGCAGCCGTACCGGGACAGGGGCCACAGATACGCAGTATTTT	CASSRTGTGATDTQYF
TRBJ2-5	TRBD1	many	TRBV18	TGTGCCAGCTCACCAATCTCCGGGACAGGGGGAGAGACCCAGTACTTC	CASSPISGTGGETQYF
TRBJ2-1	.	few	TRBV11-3	TGTGCCAGCAGGCCTAATGTCGGGTACAATGAGCAGTTCTTC	CASRPNVGYNEQFF
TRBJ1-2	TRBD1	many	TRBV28	TGTGCCAGCAGTTTCAGAGGGGGCTACTATGGCTACACCTTC	CASSFRGGYYGYTF
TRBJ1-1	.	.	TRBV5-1	TGCGCCAGCTCAGCGAGGGCGGACACTGAAGCTTTCTTT	CASSARADTEAFF
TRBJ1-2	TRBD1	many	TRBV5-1	TGCGCCAGCAGCCCCGGGACAGGGGACTATGGCTACACCTTC	CASSPGTGDYGYTF
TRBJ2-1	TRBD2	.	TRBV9	TGTGCCAGCAGCGTCGTAGGGACTAGCGACCTGGGGAGTAATGAGCAGTTCTTC	CASSVVGTSDLGSNEQFF
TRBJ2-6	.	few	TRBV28	TGTGCCAGCAGTTTACCAGGGACTGGGGCCAACGTCCTGACTTTC	CASSLPGTGANVLTF
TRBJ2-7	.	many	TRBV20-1	TGCAGTGCTAGAGTCCTAGCGAGCTACGAGCAGTACTTC	CSARVLASYEQYF
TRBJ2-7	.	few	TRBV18	TGTGCCAGCAGCCCCCGAGGGGGTAACGAGCAGTACTTC	CASSPRGGNEQYF
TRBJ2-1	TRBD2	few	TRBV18	TGTGCCAGCTCACCACCTGGGACTAGCGGGGTTAATGAGCAGTTCTTC	CASSPPGTSGVNEQFF
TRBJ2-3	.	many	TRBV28	TGTGCCAGCACGCGGGACACAGATACGCAGTATTTT	CASTRDTDTQYF
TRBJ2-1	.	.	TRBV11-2	TGTGCCAGCAGCTTAGATCTCGGGACACCTTACTCCTACAATGAGCAGTTCTTC	CASSLDLGTPYSYNEQFF
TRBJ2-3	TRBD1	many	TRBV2	TGTGCCGCCATTCCCCGGGACAGGGGCGCAGATACGCAGTATTTT	CAAIPRDRGADTQYF
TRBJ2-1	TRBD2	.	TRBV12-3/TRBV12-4	TGTGCCAGCAGCCAAGTTTCGGGAGGCCTCTACAATGAGCAGTTCTTC	CASSQVSGGLYNEQFF
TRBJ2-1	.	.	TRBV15	TGTGCCACCCGTCACCTCAGCTCCTACAATGAGCAGTTCTTC	CATRHLSSYNEQFF
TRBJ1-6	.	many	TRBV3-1	TGTGCCAGCAGCCAAGAAGGATCACCCCTCCACTTT	CASSQEGSPLHF
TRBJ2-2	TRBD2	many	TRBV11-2	TGTGCCAGCAGCTCGCTGCAGGCGGGGGCCGGGGAGCTGTTTTTT	CASSSLQAGAGELFF
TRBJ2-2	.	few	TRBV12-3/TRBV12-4	TGTGCCAGCAGTTTTCAGAGGGGGATGAACACCGGGGAGCTGTTTTTT	CASSFQRGMNTGELFF
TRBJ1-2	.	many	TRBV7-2	TGTGCCAGCAGCTTAGCAGGGGATAACTATGGCTACACCTTC	CASSLAGDNYGYTF
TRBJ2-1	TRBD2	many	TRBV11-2	TGTGCCAGCAGCTTAGAGTGGTGGCTAGCGGGAGAAGTAAATGAGCAGTTCTTC	CASSLEWWLAGEVNEQFF
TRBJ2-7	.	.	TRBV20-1	TGCAGTGCTAGAGCCGGACATCAAATCTCCTACGAGCAGTACTTC	CSARAGHQISYEQYF
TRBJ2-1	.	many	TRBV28	TGTGCCAGCAGGCGGGACAGAGCCTACAATGAGCAGTTCTTC	CASRRDRAYNEQFF
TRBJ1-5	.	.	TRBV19	TGTGCCAGTAGTATCCCAGGGGATCGACCCCAGCATTTT	CASSIPGDRPQHF
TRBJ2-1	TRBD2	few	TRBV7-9	TGTGCCAGCGTCGGACTAGTTTTTAATGAGCAGTTCTTC	CASVGLVFNEQFF
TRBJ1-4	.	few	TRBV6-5	TGTGCCAGCAGTTTCCAGGCAACTAATGAAAAACTGTTTTTT	CASSFQATNEKLFF
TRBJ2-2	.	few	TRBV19	TGTGCCAGTAGCTTCAGGGTCACCGGGGAGCTGTTTTTT	CASSFRVTGELFF
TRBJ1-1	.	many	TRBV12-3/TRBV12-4	TGTGCCAGCAGACGCGACAGGTACGCTGAAGCTTTCTTT	CASRRDRYAEAFF
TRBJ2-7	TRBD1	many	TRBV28	TGTGCCAGCAGTTCACTACTTGGGGGAACAGGGGGGCGCGAGCAGTACTTC	CASSSLLGGTGGREQYF
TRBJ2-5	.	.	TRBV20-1	TGCAGTTCGGGGGCTCGGCAAGAGACCCAGTACTTC	CSSGARQETQYF
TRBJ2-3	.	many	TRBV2	TGTGCCAGCAAAGCTTTGGACCGGAGAAGCACAGATACGCAGTATTTT	CASKALDRRSTDTQYF
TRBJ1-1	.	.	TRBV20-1	TGCAGTGCTAGAGGAGTAGGGAGGGGCACTGAAGCTTTCTTT	CSARGVGRGTEAFF
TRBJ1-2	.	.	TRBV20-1	TGCAGTGCCAGACCCGACGGTTTTAACTATGGCTACACCTTC	CSARPDGFNYGYTF
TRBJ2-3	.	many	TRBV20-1	TGCAGTGCTTTCCCGGGGGGCCGCAGAGATACGCAGTATTTT	CSAFPGGRRDTQYF
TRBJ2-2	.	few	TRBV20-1	TGCAGTGCTCGACAGGCGTGGGGGCAGGACACCGGGGAGCTGTTTTTT	CSARQAWGQDTGELFF
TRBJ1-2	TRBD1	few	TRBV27	TGTGCCAGCAGTTCCGCCGGGACAGGGTATGGCTACACCTTC	CASSSAGTGYGYTF